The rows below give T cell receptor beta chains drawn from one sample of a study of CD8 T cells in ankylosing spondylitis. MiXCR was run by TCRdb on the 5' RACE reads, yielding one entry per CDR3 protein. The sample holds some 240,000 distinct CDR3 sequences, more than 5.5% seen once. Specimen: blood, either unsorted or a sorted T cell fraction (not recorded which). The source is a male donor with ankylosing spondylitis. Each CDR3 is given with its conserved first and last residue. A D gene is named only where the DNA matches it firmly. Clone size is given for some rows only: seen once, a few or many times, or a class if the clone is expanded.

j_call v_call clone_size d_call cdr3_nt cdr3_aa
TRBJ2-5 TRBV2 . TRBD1 TGTGCCAGCAGACCAGGGGGCTGGATAGAGACCCAGTACTTC CASRPGGWIETQYF
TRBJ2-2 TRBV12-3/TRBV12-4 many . TGTGCCAGCAGCCTCCAGCGGAACACCGGGGAGCTGTTTTTT CASSLQRNTGELFF
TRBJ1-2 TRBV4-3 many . TGCGCCAGCAGCCAAGTTGTCGGTCTCCCGGGGCTGAAGGGCTACACCTTC CASSQVVGLPGLKGYTF
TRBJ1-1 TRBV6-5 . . TGTGCCAGCAGTTATACAGAGGGAAGAGTTGAAGCTTTCTTT CASSYTEGRVEAFF
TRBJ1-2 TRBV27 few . TGTGCCAGCAGTTTATCCCCCGCGGGCTATGGCTACACCTTC CASSLSPAGYGYTF
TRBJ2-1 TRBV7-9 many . TGTGCCAGCAAGGTCGATGAGCAGTTCTTC CASKVDEQFF
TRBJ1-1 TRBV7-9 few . TGTGCCAGCAGCTTTCGCGTTACAGAGAGTGAAGGAGCTTTCTTT CASSFRVTESEGAFF
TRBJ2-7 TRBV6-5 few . TGTGCCAGCAGTTACCGGACAGATTTCGGCGAGCAGTACTTC CASSYRTDFGEQYF
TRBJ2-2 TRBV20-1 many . TGCAGTGCTAGAGATTACGGCACCGGGGAGCTGTTTTTT CSARDYGTGELFF
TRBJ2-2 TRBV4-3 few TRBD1 TGCGCCAGCAGCCAAGGTTCGGGGACAGGGAACACCGGGGAGCTGTTTTTT CASSQGSGTGNTGELFF
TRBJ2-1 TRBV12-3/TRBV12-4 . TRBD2 TGTGCCAGCAGTGAACCGGGACTAGCCAATGAGCAGTTCTTC CASSEPGLANEQFF
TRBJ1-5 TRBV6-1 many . TGTGCCAGCAGTGAGACCGGGACCAATCAGCCCCAGCATTTT CASSETGTNQPQHF
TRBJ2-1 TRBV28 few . TGTGCCAGCAGTTTGTGGGTGGATGGAGGGGGCTTCTACAATGAGCAGTTCTTC CASSLWVDGGGFYNEQFF
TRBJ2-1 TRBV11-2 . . TGTGCCAGCAGCCCCGACAAGAGCTCCTACAATGAGCAGTTCTTC CASSPDKSSYNEQFF
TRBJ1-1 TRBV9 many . TGTGCCAGCAGCGTAGCCGGCAGGCCGAACACTGAAGCTTTCTTT CASSVAGRPNTEAFF
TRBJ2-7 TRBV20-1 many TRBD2 TGCAGTGCTAGAGATGGCGGGAGGAGACTGCGGCAGTACTTC CSARDGGRRLRQYF
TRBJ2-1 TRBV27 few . TGTGCCAGCAGTTTAAATTCACGTGAGCAGTTCTTC CASSLNSREQFF
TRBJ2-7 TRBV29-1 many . TGCAGCGTGGGGGACCGCACAAAACCCTACGAGCAGTACTTC CSVGDRTKPYEQYF